The 16 T cell receptor beta chains given below trace back to one sample, sequenced in a study of OX40 agonist ivuxolimab in advanced cancers. The method was immunoSEQ multiplex PCR; TCRdb's version includes in-frame clones alone and lacks a portion of them. This table holds about 58,000 clones, approximately 88% found once. The sequenced sample was CD4+ or CD8+ T cells sorted from blood, obtained in a trial of the OX40 agonist ivuxolimab. These receptor sequences come from an adult with an advanced solid tumor such as melanoma, head and neck, liver or kidney cancer.

DNA of the CDR3: TGTGCCAGCTCACGCGCTGTTGACACTGAAGCTTTCTTT. It yields the protein CASSRAVDTEAFF. This chain links TRBV18 with TRBJ1-1; D not certain. The V and J ends lost 4 bases and 3 bases respectively, with 9 bases between them. Germline CDR1 reads KGHSH; CDR2 reads LQKENI. This CDR3 contains 13 residues.

The chain has TRBV4-1 and TRBJ1-1; D unclear. Germline CDR1 MGHRA, CDR2 YSYEKL. The CDR3 runs to 14 residues. V lost 3 bases and J 0 bases, leaving 8 bases between the germline ends. The CDR3 DNA sequence: TGCGCCAGCAGCCAGCAAACAGTGAACACTGAAGCTTTCTTT. Translation: CASSQQTVNTEAFF.

The rearrangement joins TRBV5-4 to TRBJ1-6, with TRBD1 as a possible D gene (6 bases). V was shortened by 4 bases and J by 6 bases, with 11 bases between the two germline ends. The CDR3 consists of 14 residues. Germline values: CDR1 SGHNT, CDR2 YYREEE (reference sequence). The CDR3 nucleotides read TGTGCCAGCAGCAAAGGGGGGGGTAATTCACCCCTCCACTTT. It translates to CASSKGGGNSPLHF. Based on the CDR3 plus reference TRBV5-4 and TRBJ1-6, the full variable domain is ETGVTQSPTHLIKTRGQQVTLRCSSQSGHNTVSWYQQALGQGPQFIFQYYREEENGRGNFPPRFSGLQFPNYSSELNVNALELDDSALYLCASSKGGGNSPLHFGNGTRLTVT.

This chain's CDR3 is CASSRKPDGGELFF. Written as DNA, the CDR3 is TGCGCCAGCAGCCGCAAACCCGACGGCGGGGAGCTGTTTTTT. The gene calls are TRBV4-3 and TRBJ2-2; D remains ambiguous. Germline V gene lookup returns CDR1 LGHNA and CDR2 YSLEER. The CDR3 length is 14 residues. The V end was cut by 4 bases, the J end by 7 bases, with 13 bases between.

This clone was counted a single time. V gene TRBV6-1 combines with J gene TRBJ1-2, with D tentatively TRBD1 (5 bases). Germline-derived CDR1 and CDR2 are MNHNS and SASEGT. This CDR3 contains 16 residues. V lost 1 base to trimming and J lost 4 bases, with 16 bases between them. CDR3 nucleotide sequence: TGTGCCAGCAGTGAAGAGGTATGGGGCTTGGCCTATGGCTACACCTTC. Translating gives CASSEEVWGLAYGYTF.

The V gene is TRBV7-9, the J gene TRBJ2-2, with D possibly TRBD1 on 6 matching bases. Per germline, CDR1 SEHNR and CDR2 FQNEAQ (reference sequence). Trimming shortened V by 8 bases and J by 4 bases, and 20 bases separated the two germline ends. The CDR3 is 16 amino acids. This chain's CDR3 is CASFPSPGDPTGELFF. CDR3 in DNA: TGTGCCAGCTTCCCCTCCCCAGGGGATCCCACCGGGGAGCTGTTTTTT.

The J gene is TRBJ1-2, the V gene TRBV9, with no clear D. The V end lost 0 bases, the J end lost 6 bases, and 15 bases lay between the germline ends. The CDR3 contains 15 residues. Germline assignment: CDR1 SGDLS and CDR2 YYNGEE. The CDR3: CASSVGGRPLNGYTF. The CDR3 bases are TGTGCCAGCAGCGTAGGAGGCAGGCCACTCAATGGCTACACCTTC.

This clone appeared a few times. The rearrangement links TRBV6-1 to TRBJ1-1; D is perhaps TRBD1 (6 bases). V was shortened by 0 bases and J by 11 bases, with 16 bases between the two germline ends. Per the germline V gene, CDR1 is MNHNS and CDR2 is SASEGT. CDR3 size: 14 residues. CDR3 sequence: CASSEALGGGGAFF. The CDR3 DNA sequence: TGTGCCAGCAGTGAAGCGCTAGGGGGGGGTGGCGCTTTCTTT.

The V call is TRBV29-1, the J call TRBJ1-4; no reliable D call. Germline V CDR1 and CDR2: SQVTM, ANQGSEA. This CDR3 spans 13 amino acids. V dropped 0 bases and J dropped 4 bases, with 6 bases sitting between them. The CDR3: CSVEEQRNEKLFF. The DNA of the CDR3 is TGCAGCGTTGAAGAACAGCGTAATGAAAAACTGTTTTTT.

This clone has just a few counts. The chain employs TRBV6-6 and TRBJ2-5; 7 nucleotides line up with TRBD1. Germline trimming cut 5 bases from V and 9 bases from J; bases unmatched to any gene: 9. From germline, CDR1 is MNHNY and CDR2 SVGAGI (reference sequence). This CDR3 has 13 residues. The CDR3 sequence: CASSTDRDAAQYF. In nucleotides, the CDR3 is TGTGCCAGCAGTACCGACAGGGACGCGGCCCAGTACTTC.

This clone was detected a few times. The rearrangement uses TRBV27 and TRBJ2-1; D is perhaps TRBD1 (6 bases). Trimming removed 4 bases from V and 6 bases from J, with 22 bases in between. The CDR3 extends over 17 amino acids. CDR1 and CDR2 from the germline V gene are MNHEY and SMNVEV (reference sequence). CDR3 nucleotide sequence: TGTGCCAGCAGTTGGCTTGGGTCGAGGGGGTTTGGCAATGAGCAGTTCTTC. Protein: CASSWLGSRGFGNEQFF.

This clone was seen a single time. The genes are TRBV5-1 and TRBJ2-5; D is ambiguous. CDR3 length: 13 amino acids. Deletions cut 3 bases from V and 7 bases from J, with 13 bases between. Germline lookup yields CDR1 SGHRS and CDR2 YFSETQ. For the CDR3, the DNA is TGCGCCAGCAGCTCAGTAGGTTTGGGGACCCAGTACTTC. It codes for CASSSVGLGTQYF.

V gene TRBV5-1 combines with J gene TRBJ2-7; 12 positions agree with TRBD2. The CDR3 has 17 residues. Germline V gene data show CDR1 as SGHRS and CDR2 as YFSETQ. With 4 bases clipped from V and 1 base from J, the junction kept 9 bases outside the gene matches. CDR3 sequence (DNA): TGCGCCAGCAGCCCAGCGGGGCTAGCGGGAGGGTCCTACGAGCAGTACTTC. Protein sequence: CASSPAGLAGGSYEQYF.

This chain uses TRBV6-5 with TRBJ2-5; D remains ambiguous. Germline V gene data show CDR1 as MNHEY and CDR2 as SVGAGI. CDR3 size: 13 residues. Trimming pared 6 bases from V and 2 bases from J, leaving 10 bases between. The CDR3 DNA sequence: TGTGCCAGCAGCCGTGACACGCAAGAGACCCAGTACTTC. Translation: CASSRDTQETQYF.

The V gene is TRBV5-6, the J gene TRBJ2-7; D ambiguous. V lost 0 bases to trimming and J lost 2 bases, with 12 bases between them. CDR3 length: 15 amino acids. Germline CDR1 SGHDT, CDR2 YYEEEE. In DNA form, the CDR3 reads TGTGCCAGCAGCTTGGGGGGATTTTCACCCTACGAGCAGTACTTC. Protein: CASSLGGFSPYEQYF.

The V and J genes are TRBV5-4 and TRBJ2-1; 15 bases are a match to TRBD2. The CDR3 contains 16 residues. Looked up from germline, CDR1 is SGHNT and CDR2 is YYREEE (reference sequence). The V segment lost 4 bases and the J segment 3 bases; nucleotides outside the gene matches: 2. The CDR3 DNA reads TGTGCCAGCAGCACGGGACTAGCGGGAGGCTACAATGAGCAGTTCTTC. Translation: CASSTGLAGGYNEQFF.